The clone carrying this T cell receptor beta chain was counted between two and nine times. The data derive from a study of identical twins. The CDR3 is 15 amino acids. The V and J ends lost 1 base and 6 bases respectively, with 14 bases between them. Germline V lookup: CDR1 LGHNA, CDR2 YSLEER. TCRdb ran MiXCR on the 5' RACE reads and lists one entry per CDR3 protein. The profile shows 690,000 or so distinct CDR3 sequences, 8.6% of them singletons. The same data also went into a second study, on yellow fever vaccine responses in identical twins.

This TCR was sampled from a woman under 30 in good health. Sequenced sample: PBMCs. V is TRBV4-3 and J is TRBJ2-3; D is uncertain. The CDR3 DNA is TGCGCCAGCAGCCAAGTTCTATCATCGGGTGATACGCAGTATTTT. Protein: CASSQVLSSGDTQYF.